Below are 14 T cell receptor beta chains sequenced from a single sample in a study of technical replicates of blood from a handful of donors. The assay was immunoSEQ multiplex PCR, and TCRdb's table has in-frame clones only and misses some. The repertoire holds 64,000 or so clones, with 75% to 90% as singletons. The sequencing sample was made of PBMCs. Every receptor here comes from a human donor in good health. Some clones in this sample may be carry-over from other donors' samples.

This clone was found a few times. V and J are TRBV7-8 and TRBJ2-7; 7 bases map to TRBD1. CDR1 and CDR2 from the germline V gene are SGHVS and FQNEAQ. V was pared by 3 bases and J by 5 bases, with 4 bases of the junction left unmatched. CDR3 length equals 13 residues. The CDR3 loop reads CASSLTGSNEQYF. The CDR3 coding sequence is TGTGCCAGCAGCTTGACAGGGTCCAACGAGCAGTACTTC.

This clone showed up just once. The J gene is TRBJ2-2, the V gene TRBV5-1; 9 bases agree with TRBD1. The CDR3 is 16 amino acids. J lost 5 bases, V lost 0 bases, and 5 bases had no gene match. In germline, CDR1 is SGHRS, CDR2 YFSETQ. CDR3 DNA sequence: TGCGCCAGCAGCTTGGCCGGGACAGGGAGGACCGGGGAGCTGTTTTTT. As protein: CASSLAGTGRTGELFF. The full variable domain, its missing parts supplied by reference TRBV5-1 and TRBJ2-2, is KAGVTQTPRYLIKTRGQQVTLSCSPISGHRSVSWYQQTPGQGLQFLFEYFSETQRNKGNFPGRFSGRQFSNSRSEMNVSTLELGDSALYLCASSLAGTGRTGELFFGEGSRLTVL.

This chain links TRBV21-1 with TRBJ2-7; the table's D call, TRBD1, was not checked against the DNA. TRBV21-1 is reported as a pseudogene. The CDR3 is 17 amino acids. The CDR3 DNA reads TGTGCCAGCAGCAAAGGTGGGTCGGCAGGGGCTTCCTACGAGCAGTACTTC. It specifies CASSKGGSAGASYEQYF.

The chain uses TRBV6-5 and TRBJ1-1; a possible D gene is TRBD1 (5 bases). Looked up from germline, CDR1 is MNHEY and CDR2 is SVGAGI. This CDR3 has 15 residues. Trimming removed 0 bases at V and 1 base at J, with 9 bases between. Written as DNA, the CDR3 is TGTGCCAGCAGTTACTCGACTCAGGGGAACACTGAAGCTTTCTTT. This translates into CASSYSTQGNTEAFF.

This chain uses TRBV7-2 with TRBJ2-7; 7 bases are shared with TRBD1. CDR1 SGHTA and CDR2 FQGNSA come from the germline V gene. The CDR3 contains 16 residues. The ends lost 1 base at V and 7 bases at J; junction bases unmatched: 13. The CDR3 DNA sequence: TGTGCCAGCAGCTTAGGTAGGGGGACAGCCGTACGTGAGCAGTACTTC. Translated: CASSLGRGTAVREQYF.

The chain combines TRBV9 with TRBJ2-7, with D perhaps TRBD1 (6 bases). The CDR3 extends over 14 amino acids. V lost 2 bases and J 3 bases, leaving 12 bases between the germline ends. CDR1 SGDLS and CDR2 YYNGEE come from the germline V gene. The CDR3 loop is CASSVGRGVYEQYF. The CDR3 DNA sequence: TGTGCCAGCAGCGTGGGCAGGGGCGTCTACGAGCAGTACTTC.

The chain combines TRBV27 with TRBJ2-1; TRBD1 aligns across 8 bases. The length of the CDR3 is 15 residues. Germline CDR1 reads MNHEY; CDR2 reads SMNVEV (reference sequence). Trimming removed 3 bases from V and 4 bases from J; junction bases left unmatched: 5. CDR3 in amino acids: CASSFGTGVYNEQFF. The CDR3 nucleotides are TGTGCCAGCAGTTTCGGGACAGGAGTATACAATGAGCAGTTCTTC.

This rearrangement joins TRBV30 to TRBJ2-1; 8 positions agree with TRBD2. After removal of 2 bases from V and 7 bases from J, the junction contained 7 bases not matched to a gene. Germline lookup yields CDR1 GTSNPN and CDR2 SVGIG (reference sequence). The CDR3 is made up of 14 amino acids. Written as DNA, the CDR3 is TGTGCCTGGAGTCGAGGGACTAGGGAGAATGAGCAGTTCTTC. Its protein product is CAWSRGTRENEQFF.

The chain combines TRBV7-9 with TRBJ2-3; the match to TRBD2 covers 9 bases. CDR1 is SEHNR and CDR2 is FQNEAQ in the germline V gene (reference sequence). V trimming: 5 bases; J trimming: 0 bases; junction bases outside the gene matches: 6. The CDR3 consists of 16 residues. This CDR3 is CASSPGTSMSTDTQYF. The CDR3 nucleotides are TGTGCCAGCAGCCCGGGGACTAGCATGAGCACAGATACGCAGTATTTT.

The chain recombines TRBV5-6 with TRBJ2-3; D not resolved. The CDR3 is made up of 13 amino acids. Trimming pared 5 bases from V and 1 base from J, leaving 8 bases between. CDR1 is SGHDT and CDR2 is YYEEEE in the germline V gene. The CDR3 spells CASRARRTDTQYF. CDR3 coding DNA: TGTGCCAGCAGGGCCAGGCGCACAGATACGCAGTATTTT. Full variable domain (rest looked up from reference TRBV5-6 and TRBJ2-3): DAGVTQSPTHLIKTRGQQVTLRCSPKSGHDTVSWYQQALGQGPQFIFQYYEEEERQRGNFPDRFSGHQFPNYSSELNVNALLLGDSALYLCASRARRTDTQYFGPGTRLTVL.

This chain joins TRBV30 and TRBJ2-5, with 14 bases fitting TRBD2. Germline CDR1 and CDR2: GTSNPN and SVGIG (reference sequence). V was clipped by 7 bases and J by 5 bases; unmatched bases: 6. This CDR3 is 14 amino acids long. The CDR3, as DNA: TGTGCCTACAGACTAGCGGGAGGGGCGGAGACCCAGTACTTC. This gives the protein CAYRLAGGAETQYF.

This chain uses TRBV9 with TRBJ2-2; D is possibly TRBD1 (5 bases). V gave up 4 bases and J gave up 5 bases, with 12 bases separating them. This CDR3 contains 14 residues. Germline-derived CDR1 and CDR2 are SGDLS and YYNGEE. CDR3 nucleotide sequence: TGTGCCAGCAGCTCCAGGGAAGGGACCGGGGAGCTGTTTTTT. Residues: CASSSREGTGELFF.

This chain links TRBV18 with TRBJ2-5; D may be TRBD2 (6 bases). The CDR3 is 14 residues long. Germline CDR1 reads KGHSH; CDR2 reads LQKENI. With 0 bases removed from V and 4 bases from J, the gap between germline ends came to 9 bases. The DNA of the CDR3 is TGTGCCAGCTCACCACCGTCCGGGGGAGAGACCCAGTACTTC. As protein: CASSPPSGGETQYF.

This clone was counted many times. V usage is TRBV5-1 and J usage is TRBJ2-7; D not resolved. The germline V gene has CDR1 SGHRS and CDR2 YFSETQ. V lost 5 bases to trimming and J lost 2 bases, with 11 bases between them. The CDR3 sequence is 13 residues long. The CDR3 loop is CASSLLPPYEQYF. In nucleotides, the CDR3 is TGCGCCAGCAGTTTACTCCCCCCCTACGAGCAGTACTTC.